Each of the 14 T cell receptor beta chains below was sequenced from the same sample in a study of graft-versus-host responses after intestinal transplantation. The repertoire was sequenced with immunoSEQ multiplex PCR; TCRdb's copy has only in-frame clones and lacks some. The repertoire has roughly 14,000 clones, about 29% of them found once; the top ten carry about 3.9%. Material: alloreactive CD4+ T cells from a mixed lymphocyte reaction culture, obtained before intestinal transplant. Sample subset: CFSE-low proliferating T cells sorted from roughly 6-day pre-transplant mixed lymphocyte reaction (GvH or HvG direction). These receptors were obtained from a human patient who received an intestinal transplant.

The chain combines TRBV7-3 with TRBJ1-1, with D possibly being TRBD1 (6 bases). CDR3 size: 14 residues. With 5 bases removed from V and 4 bases from J, the gap between germline ends came to 14 bases. Germline CDR1 and CDR2: SGHTA and FQGTGA. Written as DNA, the CDR3 is TGTGCCAGCAGCCAATCAAAGGGGGGCACTGAAGCTTTCTTT. This translates into CASSQSKGGTEAFF.

This clone came up a few times. The chain combines TRBV9 with TRBJ2-6; 13 positions agree with TRBD2. The CDR3 runs to 19 residues. The V and J ends lost 0 bases and 4 bases, in that order; junction bases with no gene match: 7. CDR1 and CDR2 (germline): SGDLS, YYNGEE. The DNA for the CDR3 is TGTGCCAGCAGCGTAGCTCGGACTAGCGGGAGTAACGGGGCCAACGTCCTGACTTTC. Residues: CASSVARTSGSNGANVLTF.

Worth noting for this clone: Other DNA sequences within the sample encode an identical CDR3. J is TRBJ2-3 and V is TRBV28; 9 bases map to TRBD1. Germline CDR1 MDHEN, CDR2 SYDVKM. V dropped 7 bases and J dropped 4; count of bases not matched to a gene: 9. This CDR3 has 15 amino acids. The CDR3: CASNYRGPLADTQYF. In DNA, the CDR3 is TGTGCCAGCAATTACAGGGGGCCTTTAGCAGATACGCAGTATTTT.

This clone came up a few times. This chain connects TRBV18 to TRBJ2-7, with unresolved D. V dropped 3 bases and J dropped 5 bases, with 14 bases sitting between them. This CDR3 is 14 amino acids long. Germline CDR1 and CDR2: KGHSH and LQKENI. The CDR3: CASSPLRRSHEQYF. The CDR3 DNA reads TGTGCCAGCTCACCCCTACGCAGGTCCCACGAGCAGTACTTC.

This rearrangement joins TRBV18 to TRBJ1-1; no reliable D call. The V end was cut by 2 bases, the J end by 0 bases, with 7 bases between. The V gene's germline CDR1 is KGHSH and CDR2 LQKENI. CDR3 length: 14 amino acids. The CDR3 is CASSPKQMNTEAFF. CDR3 DNA: TGTGCCAGCTCACCAAAACAGATGAACACTGAAGCTTTCTTT.

The chain joins TRBV6-6 to TRBJ2-7; 10 positions agree with TRBD1. V gave up 0 bases and J gave up 4 bases; unmatched junction bases: 3. Germline V gene sequence: CDR1 MNHNY, CDR2 SVGAGI (reference sequence). The CDR3 runs to 15 residues. The CDR3 coding sequence is TGTGCCAGCAGTTACTCCGGGACAGGGGAATACGAGCAGTACTTC. Its translation is CASSYSGTGEYEQYF.

This clone was recorded once. The chain is built from TRBV6-6 and TRBJ1-5, with D perhaps TRBD1 (6 bases). The CDR3 has 14 residues. Germline-derived CDR1 and CDR2 are MNHNY and SVGAGI (reference sequence). Trimming removed 8 bases from V and 1 base from J, with 12 bases in between. CDR3 nucleotide sequence: TGTGCCAGCTCCCCTGGACAGAGCAATCAGCCCCAGCATTTT. Its translation: CASSPGQSNQPQHF.

This clone was recorded only once. This rearrangement joins TRBV28 to TRBJ2-7, with TRBD1 matching 7 bases. CDR1 and CDR2 from the germline V gene are MDHEN and SYDVKM. The CDR3 runs 14 residues. CDR3 loop: CATKKTGSSYEQYF. The DNA of the CDR3 is TGTGCTACCAAAAAGACAGGGAGCTCCTACGAGCAGTACTTC.

The chain joins TRBV6-5 to TRBJ2-7; D possibly corresponds to TRBD1 (6 bases). V gave up 4 bases and J gave up 0 bases, with 13 bases separating them. CDR1 is MNHEY and CDR2 is SVGAGI in the germline V gene. The CDR3 extends over 15 amino acids. In DNA form, the CDR3 reads TGTGCCAGCAGTTCCCTGGACAGACTCTCCTACGAGCAGTACTTC. Its protein product is CASSSLDRLSYEQYF.

The table lists this clone with a few counts. V usage is TRBV7-9 and J usage is TRBJ1-1, with 7 bases that match TRBD1. J gave up 4 bases and V 6 bases, and 8 bases lay outside the gene matches. CDR1 is SEHNR, CDR2 FQNEAQ, per germline (reference sequence). There are 14 residues in the CDR3. CDR3 region: CASSKAGGSTEAFF. For the CDR3, the DNA is TGTGCCAGCAGTAAAGCAGGGGGGAGCACTGAAGCTTTCTTT.

This clone was seen a handful of times. This chain links TRBV2 with TRBJ1-2; D gene uncertain. The CDR3 spans 11 residues. Trimming took 9 bases from V and 5 from J, leaving 10 bases between them. Germline assignment: CDR1 SNHLY and CDR2 FYNNEI. This CDR3 reads CASTVEYGYTF. The CDR3 nucleotides are TGTGCCAGTACTGTGGAGTATGGCTACACCTTC.

V is TRBV21-1 and J is TRBJ1-5; the DNA was not used to check the table's D call, TRBD1. TRBV21-1 is shown as a pseudogene. There are 16 residues in the CDR3. The CDR3 loop is CASSKVMLAGNQPQHF. CDR3 DNA sequence: TGTGCCAGCAGCAAAGTTATGTTAGCAGGGAATCAGCCCCAGCATTTT.

Within the sample, this clone is medium-sized. The chain is built from TRBV28 and TRBJ1-1; D unresolved. This CDR3 has 12 amino acids. CDR1 and CDR2 (germline): MDHEN, SYDVKM. The V and J ends lost 2 bases and 3 bases respectively, with 4 bases between them. In DNA form, the CDR3 reads TGTGCCAGCAGTTTAAGGGACACTGAAGCTTTCTTT. Translating it yields CASSLRDTEAFF.

This sequence joins TRBV5-4 and TRBJ1-1; D may be TRBD1 (5 bases). Germline V gene sequence: CDR1 SGHNT, CDR2 YYREEE (reference sequence). The CDR3 has 14 residues. Trimming left V 3 bases short and J 3 bases short, with 12 bases between. CDR3 residues: CASSSPRGDTEAFF. The CDR3 nucleotides read TGTGCCAGCAGCTCCCCTAGAGGGGACACTGAAGCTTTCTTT.